This T cell receptor (beta chain) was sequenced for a study of blood T cells in healthy people across ages. Study-level results: Unsorted PBMCs ruled out conclusive naive versus antigen-experienced comparison.

This clonotype was seen just once. Its target is unknown. CDR3 size: 14 residues. Germline CDR1 and CDR2: DFQATT and SNEGSKA (reference sequence). V lost 0 bases and J lost 13, with 21 bases in between. Primers used in a second PCR of about 6 to 12 cycles were a sample-barcoded 5' primer and a J-beta primer mix. The template-switch adaptor was a 5' adaptor with 12 random nucleotides. It tagged each cDNA molecule. Using its own MiXCR run on the 5' RACE reads, TCRdb lists one record per CDR3 protein. The sample has approximately 1,000,000 distinct CDR3 sequences; 35% to 50% are singletons. This sequence originates from a woman aged 55 to 70 in good health. The chain couples TRBV20-1 to TRBJ1-2; D unclear. Sequencing was carried out using blood. The CDR3, as DNA: TGCAGTGCTAGAGATCAGGACCTACGAGTAAGAATCACCTTC. Amino acids: CSARDQDLRVRITF.